A selection of T cell receptor beta chains follows, all from one sample in a study of CD8 T cells in Susac syndrome. TCRdb fed the immunoSEQ multiplex PCR reads into MiXCR, producing one record per CDR3 protein. The data show approximately 160,000 distinct CDR3 sequences, with about 93% seen just once and roughly 0.097% held by the top ten. The sequencing input was CD4+ T cells from PBMCs. The receptors shown here come from a human donor with multiple sclerosis. CDR3s include the opening cysteine and the closing phenylalanine or tryptophan. D genes are given only for firm matches. The listing skips clone size in some rows; elsewhere it reads once, few, many or a size class.

>-|TRBJ2-1|-|TRBV28
CASSYQGPYNEQFF
TGTGCCAGCAGTTACCAGGGACCCTACAATGAGCAGTTCTTC
>-|TRBJ1-1|TRBD1|TRBV20-1
CSARPIDRVGEAFF
TGCAGTGCTAGACCGATAGACAGGGTGGGCGAAGCTTTCTTT
>-|TRBJ2-3|-|TRBV11-2
CASSREEPDTQYF
TGTGCCAGCAGCCGAGAGGAACCAGATACGCAGTATTTT
>-|TRBJ2-7|-|TRBV5-1
CASSLGLGSSYEQYF
TGCGCCAGCAGCTTGGGACTGGGAAGCTCCTACGAGCAGTACTTC
>-|TRBJ2-5|-|TRBV12-5
CASDEGFPPQYF
TGTGCTAGTGATGAGGGCTTCCCACCCCAGTACTTC
>-|TRBJ2-7|-|TRBV20-1
CSATDRIKLYEQYF
TGCAGTGCCACAGACAGAATAAAGCTCTACGAGCAGTACTTC
>-|TRBJ1-1|TRBD1|TRBV9
CASSRSTGANTEAFF
TGTGCCAGCAGCCGCTCAACAGGGGCGAACACTGAAGCTTTCTTT
>-|TRBJ2-7|-|TRBV5-6
CASSWGGRDSYEQYF
TGTGCCAGCAGCTGGGGAGGTCGGGACTCCTACGAGCAGTACTTC
>once|TRBJ2-1|TRBD1|TRBV27
CASSASGTGRREQFF
TGTGCCAGCAGCGCGTCCGGGACAGGGAGGCGTGAGCAGTTCTTC
>-|TRBJ1-6|TRBD1|TRBV30
CACSKPPGQKNSPLHF
TGTGCCTGCTCGAAACCCCCGGGACAGAAAAATTCACCCCTCCACTTT
>-|TRBJ2-7|TRBD2|TRBV20-1
CSARASSGGASYEQYF
TGCAGTGCTAGAGCTTCTAGCGGGGGGGCTTCCTACGAGCAGTACTTC
>-|TRBJ2-7|TRBD1|TRBV27
CASKRQGATYEQYF
TGTGCCAGCAAAAGACAGGGGGCTACCTACGAGCAGTACTTC
>-|TRBJ1-3|-|TRBV20-1
CSARVLNSGNTIYF
TGCAGTGCTAGAGTGTTAAACTCTGGAAACACCATATATTTT
>-|TRBJ2-3|TRBD2|TRBV15
CATSRDSSGGALTQYF
TGTGCCACCAGCAGGGACTCTAGCGGGGGGGCCCTTACGCAGTATTTT
>-|TRBJ1-6|-|TRBV6-5
CASSYGPGGSYNSPLHF
TGTGCCAGCAGTTACGGGCCCGGGGGCTCCTATAATTCACCCCTCCACTTT
>-|TRBJ1-1|-|TRBV18
CASSQRSGGASTEAFF
TGTGCCAGCTCACAACGGAGCGGGGGCGCGAGCACTGAAGCTTTCTTT
>-|TRBJ2-7|TRBD2|TRBV30
CAWSRLAETYEQYF
TGTGCCTGGAGTAGACTAGCGGAAACCTACGAGCAGTACTTC
>-|TRBJ1-5|TRBD1|TRBV6-6
CASSTRQGQPQHF
TGTGCCAGCAGCACGAGACAGGGACAGCCCCAGCATTTT
>once|TRBJ2-1|TRBD2|TRBV11-2
CASSFGSGSYNEQFF
TGTGCCAGCAGCTTCGGTAGCGGGTCCTACAATGAGCAGTTCTTC
>once|TRBJ2-1|TRBD2|TRBV20-1
CSADIPSGGIGDEQFF
TGCAGTGCTGATATCCCTAGCGGGGGGATCGGGGATGAGCAGTTCTTC
>-|TRBJ1-5|-|TRBV7-9
CASSSAGLNQPQHF
TGTGCCAGCAGCTCAGCGGGCTTAAATCAGCCCCAGCATTTT
>-|TRBJ2-7|TRBD2|TRBV4-3
CASSHSLAGGASYEQYF
TGCGCCAGCAGCCACTCCTTAGCGGGAGGAGCCTCCTACGAGCAGTACTTC
>-|TRBJ2-5|TRBD1|TRBV7-2
CASSSPGGAETQYF
TGTGCCAGCAGCTCACCAGGGGGCGCGGAGACCCAGTACTTC
>once|TRBJ2-5|-|TRBV4-3
CASSQTPETQYF
TGCGCCAGCAGCCAAACCCCAGAGACCCAGTACTTC
>-|TRBJ2-3|-|TRBV12-3/TRBV12-4
CASSFSTDTQYF
TGTGCCAGCAGTTTTAGCACAGATACGCAGTATTTT
>-|TRBJ2-7|-|TRBV29-1
CSVVASGRPDEQYF
TGCAGCGTTGTGGCCTCGGGACGACCGGACGAGCAGTACTTC
>-|TRBJ2-3|TRBD2|TRBV18
CASSPQGLAGGTDTQYF
TGTGCCAGCTCACCCCAGGGACTAGCGGGGGGCACAGATACGCAGTATTTT
>-|TRBJ2-7|-|TRBV6-5
CASSRFRGGPHEQYF
TGTGCCAGCAGCCGATTTAGGGGGGGTCCTCACGAGCAGTACTTC
>-|TRBJ1-2|-|TRBV20-1
CSAAGQSYGYTF
TGCAGTGCAGCAGGACAGTCCTATGGCTACACCTTC
>-|TRBJ2-3|-|TRBV19
CASSIRRDTQYF
TGTGCCAGTAGTATACGAAGAGATACGCAGTATTTT
>-|TRBJ2-1|-|TRBV5-4
CASSLGAGPPFNEQFF
TGTGCCAGCAGCTTGGGGGCCGGGCCTCCCTTCAATGAGCAGTTCTTC
>-|TRBJ1-6|TRBD1|TRBV20-1
CSARPGGRNSPLHF
TGCAGTGCCAGGCCAGGGGGCAGGAATTCACCCCTCCACTTT
>-|TRBJ2-7|-|TRBV30
CAWSVGGLTYEQYF
TGTGCCTGGAGTGTCGGGGGTTTGACCTACGAGCAGTACTTC
>once|TRBJ2-7|-|TRBV28
CASREAVGRYEQYF
TGTGCCAGCAGGGAGGCAGTAGGTCGGTACGAGCAGTACTTC
>-|TRBJ2-7|TRBD2|TRBV12-3/TRBV12-4
CASSIDSSGTYEQYF
TGTGCCAGCAGCATCGATAGTAGCGGGACCTACGAGCAGTACTTC
>few|TRBJ2-5|TRBD1|TRBV6-6
CASSYNAGTEETQYF
TGTGCCAGCAGTTACAACGCCGGGACAGAAGAGACCCAGTACTTC
>-|TRBJ1-2|-|TRBV6-5
CASSYSEARGNYGYTF
TGTGCCAGCAGTTACTCGGAGGCCAGGGGAAACTATGGCTACACCTTC
>-|TRBJ1-1|-|TRBV3-1
CASSQLGRGWYTEAFF
TGTGCCAGCAGCCAACTTGGTAGAGGGTGGTACACTGAAGCTTTCTTT
>-|TRBJ2-1|-|TRBV6-4
CASSGQPGSFHEQFF
TGTGCCAGCAGTGGGCAACCAGGGTCTTTCCATGAGCAGTTCTTC
>-|TRBJ2-7|-|TRBV13
CASSSDTVYEQYF
TGTGCCAGCAGCTCGGACACCGTCTACGAGCAGTACTTC